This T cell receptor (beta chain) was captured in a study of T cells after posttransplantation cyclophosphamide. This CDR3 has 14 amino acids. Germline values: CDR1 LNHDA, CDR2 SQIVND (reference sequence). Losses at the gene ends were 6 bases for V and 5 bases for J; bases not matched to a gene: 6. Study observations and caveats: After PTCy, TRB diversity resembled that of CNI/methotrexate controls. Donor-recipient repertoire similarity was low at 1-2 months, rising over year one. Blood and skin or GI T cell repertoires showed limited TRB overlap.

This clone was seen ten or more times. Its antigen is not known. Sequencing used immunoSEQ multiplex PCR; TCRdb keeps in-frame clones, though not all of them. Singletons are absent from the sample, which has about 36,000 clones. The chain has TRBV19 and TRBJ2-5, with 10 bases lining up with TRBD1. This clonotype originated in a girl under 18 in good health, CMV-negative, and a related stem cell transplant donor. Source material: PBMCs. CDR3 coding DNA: TGTGCCAGTAGCAGGGACAGGGGATGGGAGACCCAGTACTTC. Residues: CASSRDRGWETQYF.